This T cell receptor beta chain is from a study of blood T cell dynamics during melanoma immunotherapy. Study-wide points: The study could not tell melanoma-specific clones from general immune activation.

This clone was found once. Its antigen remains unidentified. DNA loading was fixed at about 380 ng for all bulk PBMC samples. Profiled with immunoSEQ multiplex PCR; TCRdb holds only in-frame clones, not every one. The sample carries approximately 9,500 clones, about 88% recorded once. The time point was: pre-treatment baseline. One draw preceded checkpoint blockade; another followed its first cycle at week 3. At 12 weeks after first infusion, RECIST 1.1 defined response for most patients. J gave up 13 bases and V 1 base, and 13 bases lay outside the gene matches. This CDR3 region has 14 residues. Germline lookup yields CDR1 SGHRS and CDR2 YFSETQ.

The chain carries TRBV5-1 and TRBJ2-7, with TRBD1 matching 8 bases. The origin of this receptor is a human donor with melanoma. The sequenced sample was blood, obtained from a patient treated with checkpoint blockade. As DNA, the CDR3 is TGCGCCAGCAGCTTGTATGAGACAGGGGACCGCAGATACTTC. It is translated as CASSLYETGDRRYF.